Below, one T cell receptor beta chain is given with its context. PCR employed 60 Vbeta and 13 Jbeta primers. Clones were sequenced by immunoSEQ multiplex PCR, and TCRdb holds only the in-frame ones, with some missing. Of under 200,000 clones listed, over 70% are singletons. The length of the CDR3 is 14 residues. Trimming cost V 4 bases and J 10 bases, with 17 bases left between them. CDR1 MNHEY and CDR2 SVGAGI come from the germline V gene. The data derive from a study of cytomegalovirus exposure and HLA in healthy donors. This clonotype was obtained from a man aged 35-49 years in good health and CMV-seronegative. The chain couples TRBV6-5 to TRBJ2-1, with D unclear. Sequencing was performed on PBMCs. The CDR3 region is CASSSFTPGEEQFF. CDR3 nucleotides: TGTGCCAGCAGTTCCTTCACTCCCGGAGAAGAGCAGTTCTTC.